The sequence of this T cell receptor beta chain was determined in a study of blood T cell repertoires in COVID-19 (dated by TCRdb to about 2020). For context, the study as a whole: Samples from collaborators originated in the United States, Italy and Spain and spanned both the acute and convalescent phases of COVID-19. Where HLA class I and class II types were available, the types were taken from metadata supplied by the sample provider, not from assay-based typing. Deeply sampled blood TCRbeta repertoires from subjects exposed to, actively infected with, or recovered from COVID-19 were included in the dataset. The prospective study material was composed of cDNA or gDNA derived from T cells, B-cell-depleted T cells, or PBMCs. The samples were drawn from two sources: the first 160 participants of the ongoing ImmuneRACE study, and over 1,000 subjects contributed by 6 global collaborators. Sample metadata almost always included a de-identified subject ID, COVID-19 status, age in years and sex. The repertoires were released in a freely available public database meant as a resource for research on the immune response to SARS-CoV-2.

CDR3 length: 16 amino acids, cysteine to phenylalanine. The CDR3 DNA has 48 bases and is translated from base 1. Based on the germline V gene, the CDR1 and CDR2 sequences are MNHEY and SVGEGT. At the junction V is shortened by 1 base and J by 5 bases; bases outside the gene matches: 8. This clone has more than one count but fewer than ten. This receptor's antigen is unknown. Base qualities were left out, and no much larger clone turns up one base away. Collaborating institutions collected whole blood in K2EDTA tubes following their own protocols. For TCRbeta analysis, collaborators shipped samples as frozen whole blood, isolated PBMCs, or DNA extracted from either of those sample types. The immunoSEQ Assay, a bias-controlled multiplex PCR, was used to amplify TCRbeta CDR3 regions from genomic DNA. The original methods were these. The number of nucleated cells in each sample was estimated by amplification of reference gene primers within the assay. Sequence reads were collapsed and filtered to measure the absolute abundance of every unique TCRbeta CDR3 rearrangement. For each sample, productive Simpson clonality was calculated as the square root of Simpson's diversity index over productive rearrangements. What TCRdb holds here is the immuneACCESS table cut down to in-frame rearrangements. Part of the clones is not present; checked against another copy, under half of the missing clones reflect an unresolved V gene, and the others are unexplained. V, J and clone size are taken as reported in that table, and D and trimming were inferred from the DNA itself. The sample table records about 250,000 clones; roughly 82% of these occur just once. Jointly, the top ten make up about 4.4% of the sample.

Overall results and qualifications from the work: How much clinical and demographic metadata was included differed by source and by participant, and the metadata was provided uncurated.

The clonotype originates from a woman aged 65 to 85 with acute or convalescent COVID-19. The sample comprised peripheral blood. The sequence links TRBV6-2 or TRBV6-3 to TRBJ1-5, and 7 bases in between align with TRBD1. CDR3 protein: CASSYYGDRRDQPQHF. The nucleotide sequence reads TGTGCCAGCAGTTACTACGGGGACAGACGGGATCAGCCCCAGCATTTT.